This T cell receptor beta chain was documented in a study of T cells after posttransplantation cyclophosphamide. Germline CDR1 and CDR2: LNHNV and YYDKDF (reference sequence). The CDR3 runs 13 residues. Trimming left V 1 base short and J 5 bases short, with 8 bases between. This clone occurred many times. Its matching antigen is unknown. Study findings and constraints: Donor-recipient repertoire similarity was low at 1-2 months, rising over year one.

Measured with immunoSEQ multiplex PCR; TCRdb has only the in-frame clones, and not every one. Recorded here are some 38,000 clones, none singletons. The sequencing input was PBMCs. The chain is built from TRBV15 and TRBJ2-5, with a possible D match to TRBD1 (5 bases). This TCR came from a man in his forties or fifties in good health, CMV-negative, and a related stem cell transplant donor. CDR3 protein: CATSRGTRETQYF. CDR3 DNA sequence: TGTGCCACCAGCAGAGGGACACGGGAGACCCAGTACTTC.